This T cell receptor beta chain originates from a study of blood T cell repertoires in COVID-19. About the research overall: Samples taken during acute and convalescent COVID-19 were collected in the United States, Italy and Spain.

Clinical histories supplied by participants themselves formed the basis of cohort assignment. The J segment lost 14 bases and the V segment lost 4 bases, leaving 4 bases of the junction unmatched. CDR3 length: 9 amino acids. Germline CDR1 and CDR2: SQVTM and ANQGSEA. Authors' data handling: Researchers report that nucleated cell counts were estimated from reference gene primer amplification. The assay was immunoSEQ multiplex PCR, and TCRdb's table has in-frame clones only and misses some. The DNA was the basis for D and trimming; V, J and clone size are from that table. The sample gives around 370,000 clones, 88% of which show up once; roughly 1.2% is in the top ten.

The source is a young woman who had recovered from COVID-19. This chain joins TRBV29-1 and TRBJ1-2; 7 nucleotides line up with TRBD1. Sequenced sample: PBMCs or T cells enriched from blood (not recorded which). The CDR3 is CSVGQGLTF. The CDR3 bases are TGCAGCGTTGGACAGGGCCTTACCTTC.